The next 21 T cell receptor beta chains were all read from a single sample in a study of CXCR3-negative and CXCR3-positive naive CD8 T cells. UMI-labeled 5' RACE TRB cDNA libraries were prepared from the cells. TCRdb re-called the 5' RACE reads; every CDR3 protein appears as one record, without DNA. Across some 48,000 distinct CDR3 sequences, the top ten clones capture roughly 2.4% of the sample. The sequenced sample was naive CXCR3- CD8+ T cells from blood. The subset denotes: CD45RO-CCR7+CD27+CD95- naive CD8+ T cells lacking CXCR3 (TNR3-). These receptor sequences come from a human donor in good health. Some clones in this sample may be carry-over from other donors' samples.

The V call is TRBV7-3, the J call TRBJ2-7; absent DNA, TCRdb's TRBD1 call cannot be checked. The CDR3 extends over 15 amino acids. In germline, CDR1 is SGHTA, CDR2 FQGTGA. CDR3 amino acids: CASSLSGDSSYEQYF. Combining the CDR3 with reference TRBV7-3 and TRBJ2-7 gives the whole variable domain GAGVSQTPSNKVTEKGKYVELRCDPISGHTALYWYRQSLGQGPEFLIYFQGTGAADDSGLPNDRFFAVRPEGSVSTLKIQRTERGDSAVYLCASSLSGDSSYEQYFGPGTRLTVT.

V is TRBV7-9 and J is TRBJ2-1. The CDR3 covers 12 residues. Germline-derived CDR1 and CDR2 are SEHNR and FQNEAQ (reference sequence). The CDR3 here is CASSSVVDEQFF.

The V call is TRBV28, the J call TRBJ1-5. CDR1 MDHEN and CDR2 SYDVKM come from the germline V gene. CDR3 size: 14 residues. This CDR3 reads CASSATRQVGAQHF.

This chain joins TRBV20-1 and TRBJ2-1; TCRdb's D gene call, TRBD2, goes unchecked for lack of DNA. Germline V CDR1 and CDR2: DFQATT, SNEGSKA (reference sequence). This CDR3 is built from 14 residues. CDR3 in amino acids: CSARGQGDYNEQFF.

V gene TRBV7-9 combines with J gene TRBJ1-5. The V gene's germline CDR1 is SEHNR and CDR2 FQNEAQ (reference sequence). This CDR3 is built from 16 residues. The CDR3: CASSLTPGLPNQPQHF.

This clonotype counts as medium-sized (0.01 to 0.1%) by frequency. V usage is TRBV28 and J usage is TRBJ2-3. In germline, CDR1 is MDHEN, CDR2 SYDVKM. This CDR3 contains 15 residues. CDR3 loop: CASSLGVVSTDTQYF.

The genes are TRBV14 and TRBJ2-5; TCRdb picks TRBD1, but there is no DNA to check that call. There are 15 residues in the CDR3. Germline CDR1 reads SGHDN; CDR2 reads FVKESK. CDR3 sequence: CASSQVKRGGETQYF.

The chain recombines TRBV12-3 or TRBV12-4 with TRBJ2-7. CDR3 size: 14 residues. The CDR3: CASSEADNPYEQYF.

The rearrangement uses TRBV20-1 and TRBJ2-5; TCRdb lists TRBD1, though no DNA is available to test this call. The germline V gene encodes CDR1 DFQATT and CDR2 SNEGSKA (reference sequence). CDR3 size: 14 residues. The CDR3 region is CSARAAGGEEDQYF.

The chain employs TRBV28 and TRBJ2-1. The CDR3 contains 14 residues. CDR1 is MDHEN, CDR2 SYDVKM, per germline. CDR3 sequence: CASRRYDSYNEQFF. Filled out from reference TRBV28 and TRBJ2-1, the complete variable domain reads DVKVTQSSRYLVKRTGEKVFLECVQDMDHENMFWYRQDPGLGLRLIYFSYDVKMKEKGDIPEGYSVSREKKERFSLILESASTNQTSMYLCASRRYDSYNEQFFGPGTRLTVL.

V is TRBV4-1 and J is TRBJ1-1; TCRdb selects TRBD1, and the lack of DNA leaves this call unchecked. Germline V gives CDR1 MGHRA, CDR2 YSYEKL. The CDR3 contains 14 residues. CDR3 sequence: CASSQRQGYTEAFF.

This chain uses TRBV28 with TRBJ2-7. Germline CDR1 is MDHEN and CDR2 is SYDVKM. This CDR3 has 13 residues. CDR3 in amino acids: CASSFTVLYEQYF.

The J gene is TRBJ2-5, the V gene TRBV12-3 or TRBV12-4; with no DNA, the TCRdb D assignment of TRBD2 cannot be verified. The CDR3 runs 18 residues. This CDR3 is CASSFGHQLAGGPETQYF.

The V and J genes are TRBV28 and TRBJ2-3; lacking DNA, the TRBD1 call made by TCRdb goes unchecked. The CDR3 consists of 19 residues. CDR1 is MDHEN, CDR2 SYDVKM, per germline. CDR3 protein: CASSPLMTIPGQLTDTQYF.

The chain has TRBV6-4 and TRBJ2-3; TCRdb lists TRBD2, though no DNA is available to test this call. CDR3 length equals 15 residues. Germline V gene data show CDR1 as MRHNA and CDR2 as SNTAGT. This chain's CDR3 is CASSRTSGSPDTQYF.

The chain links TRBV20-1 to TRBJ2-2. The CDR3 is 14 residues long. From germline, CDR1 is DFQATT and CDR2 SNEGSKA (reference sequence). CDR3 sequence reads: CSARGTENTGELFF.

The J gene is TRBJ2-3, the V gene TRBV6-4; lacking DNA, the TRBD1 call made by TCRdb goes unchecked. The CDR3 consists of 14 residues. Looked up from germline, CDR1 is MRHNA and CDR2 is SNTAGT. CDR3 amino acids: CASSGGGITDTQYF.

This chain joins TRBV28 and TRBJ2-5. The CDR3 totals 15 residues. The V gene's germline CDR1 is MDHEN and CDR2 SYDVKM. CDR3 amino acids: CASSLFRTEQETQYF.

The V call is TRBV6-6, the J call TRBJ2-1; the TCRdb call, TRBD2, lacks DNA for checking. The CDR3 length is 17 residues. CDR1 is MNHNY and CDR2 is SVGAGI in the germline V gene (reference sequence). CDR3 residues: CASSHSGLAGGYNEQFF.

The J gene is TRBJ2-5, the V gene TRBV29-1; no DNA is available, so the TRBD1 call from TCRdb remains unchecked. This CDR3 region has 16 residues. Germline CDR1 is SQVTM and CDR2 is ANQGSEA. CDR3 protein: CSVATSLTGARETQYF.

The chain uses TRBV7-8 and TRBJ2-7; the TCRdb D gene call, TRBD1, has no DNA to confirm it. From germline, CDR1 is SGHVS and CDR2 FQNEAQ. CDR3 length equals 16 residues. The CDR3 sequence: CASSLGGSGHNYEQYF.